This T cell receptor (beta chain) was identified in a study of tumor-infiltrating lymphocytes in primary liver carcinoma. Trimming took 5 bases from V and 0 from J, leaving 14 bases between them. Per the germline V gene, CDR1 is SNHLY and CDR2 is FYNNEI. The CDR3 covers 15 residues. TCR beta cDNA was prepared out of roughly 450 ng total RNA by means of a constant-region primer. For TCR beta, libraries were produced by three nested multiplex PCR rounds using slightly modified ARM-PCR. The first two PCR rounds, approximately 11 cycles each, used TRBV1-TRBV30 forward primers and a C-beta reverse primer. Each CDR3 protein gets one entry after TCRdb re-called the multiplex PCR reads with MiXCR. This table has tens of thousands of distinct CDR3 sequences, around 79% appearing once. Co-extraction of RNA and DNA was performed on 20-30 mg of unsorted bulk tissue. About this clonotype itself: This may arise from a read error, as a much more abundant clone is one base away.

Sequencing was done on a sample of liver tumor tissue from sampling region 3. Noted subset: tumor region T3, left-lateral pole. The clonotype was recovered from a man aged 35 to 55 with primary liver carcinoma and hepatitis B virus infection. The J gene is TRBJ2-7, the V gene TRBV2; a weak D match, TRBD2 (6 bases). The CDR3 loop is CASSSTIGSSYEQYF. The CDR3 region has the DNA TGTGCCAGCAGTTCAACTATCGGGAGCTCCTACGAGCAGTACTTC.